The T cell receptor (beta chain) under discussion was sequenced for a study of blood T cell repertoires in COVID-19. Looking at the study overall: Acute and convalescent COVID-19 specimens originated in the United States, Italy and Spain.

This CDR3 has 17 amino acids. Germline CDR1 SSHAT, CDR2 FNYEAQ (reference sequence). To note about this clone: A read error may produce the germline difference seen at one junction end.

The participants were between roughly 18 and 89 years old and came from 24 US areas. During the 2 weeks before they entered the study, exposed participants had met someone with a PCR-confirmed or clinician-diagnosed COVID-19 case. Assay: immunoSEQ multiplex PCR; the TCRdb copy retains only in-frame clones and omits some. The profile shows a few hundred thousand clones, 89% of them singletons. The source material was PBMCs or T cells enriched from blood (not recorded which). V and J are TRBV7-7 and TRBJ2-7; 8 positions agree with TRBD1. The clonotype originates from a woman aged 45-65 years who had been exposed to COVID-19. The DNA for the CDR3 is TGTGCTAGCAGCCAGCCATCCGGACAGGGTAGAACCTACGAGCAGTACTTC. Translated: CASSQPSGQGRTYEQYF.